This is a list of T cell receptor beta chains from one sample in a study of cytomegalovirus exposure and HLA in healthy donors. TCRdb's copy holds only in-frame clones and misses some; the assay was immunoSEQ multiplex PCR. Of some 56,000 clones in the sample, under 90% were seen once. The sequenced material came from PBMCs. The source is a middle-aged woman in good health and CMV-seronegative. The CDR3 runs from the conserved cysteine through the conserved F or W. The D gene is left open where the match is weak. Rows may omit the clone size; those that give it use once, few, many or a size class.

cdr3_aa: CASREQGWETQYF
cdr3_nt: TGTGCCAGCAGGGAACAGGGGTGGGAGACCCAGTACTTC
v_call: TRBV2
clone_size: .
j_call: TRBJ2-5
d_call: TRBD1

cdr3_aa: CASSPLGTGEYGNTIYF
cdr3_nt: TGTGCCAGCTCACCTCTCGGGACAGGGGAATATGGAAACACCATATATTTT
v_call: TRBV18
clone_size: .
j_call: TRBJ1-3
d_call: TRBD1

cdr3_aa: CASSPRKAVMTDTQYF
cdr3_nt: TGCGCCAGCAGTCCTAGGAAGGCGGTAATGACAGATACGCAGTATTTT
v_call: TRBV23-1
clone_size: few
j_call: TRBJ2-3
d_call: .

cdr3_aa: CASCTGLNEQFF
cdr3_nt: TGTGCCAGCTGCACAGGGTTGAATGAGCAGTTCTTC
v_call: TRBV6-1
clone_size: .
j_call: TRBJ2-1
d_call: .

cdr3_aa: CASSGSGVRETQYF
cdr3_nt: TGTGCCAGCAGTGGTAGCGGGGTCCGGGAGACCCAGTACTTC
v_call: TRBV6-1
clone_size: .
j_call: TRBJ2-5
d_call: TRBD2

cdr3_aa: CASSQWGLAGSSGEQFF
cdr3_nt: TGCGCCAGCAGCCAATGGGGACTAGCGGGATCCTCAGGTGAGCAGTTCTTC
v_call: TRBV4-1
clone_size: .
j_call: TRBJ2-1
d_call: TRBD2

cdr3_aa: CASKSGLAFYNEQFF
cdr3_nt: TGTGCCAGCAAATCGGGACTAGCTTTCTACAATGAGCAGTTCTTC
v_call: TRBV6-1
clone_size: .
j_call: TRBJ2-1
d_call: TRBD2

cdr3_aa: CASSFLGGGLRELFF
cdr3_nt: TGTGCCAGTAGTTTCCTGGGCGGGGGGCTCAGGGAGCTGTTTTTT
v_call: TRBV19
clone_size: .
j_call: TRBJ2-2
d_call: TRBD2

cdr3_aa: CASSPPGRPSGNTIYF
cdr3_nt: TGTGCCAGCTCACCACCGGGCAGGCCCTCTGGAAACACCATATATTTT
v_call: TRBV18
clone_size: .
j_call: TRBJ1-3
d_call: .

cdr3_aa: CASSIVADEDTEAFF
cdr3_nt: TGTGCCAGTAGTATAGTGGCAGATGAGGACACTGAAGCTTTCTTT
v_call: TRBV19
clone_size: once
j_call: TRBJ1-1
d_call: .

cdr3_aa: CASSDGTSGRAPDTQYF
cdr3_nt: TGCGCCAGCAGTGATGGGACTAGCGGGAGGGCCCCAGATACGCAGTATTTT
v_call: TRBV5-1
clone_size: .
j_call: TRBJ2-3
d_call: TRBD2

cdr3_aa: CASSSGQGTEAFF
cdr3_nt: TGCGCCAGCAGCTCTGGACAGGGCACTGAAGCTTTCTTT
v_call: TRBV5-1
clone_size: .
j_call: TRBJ1-1
d_call: TRBD1

cdr3_aa: CATSTTTGAGNIQYF
cdr3_nt: TGTGCCACCAGCACTACCACAGGGGCCGGAAACATTCAGTACTTC
v_call: TRBV15
clone_size: once
j_call: TRBJ2-4
d_call: TRBD1

cdr3_aa: CASSSLTGEDNQPQHF
cdr3_nt: TGTGCCAGCAGTTCCCTGACAGGGGAGGATAACCAGCCCCAGCATTTT
v_call: TRBV6-6
clone_size: .
j_call: TRBJ1-5
d_call: TRBD1

cdr3_aa: CASSFRGQRAEKLFF
cdr3_nt: TGTGCCAGCAGTTTTCGAGGACAGCGAGCTGAAAAACTGTTTTTT
v_call: TRBV6-5
clone_size: .
j_call: TRBJ1-4
d_call: .

cdr3_aa: CASSFVAETGELFF
cdr3_nt: TGTGCCAGCAGCTTCGTAGCGGAAACCGGGGAGCTGTTTTTT
v_call: TRBV7-9
clone_size: .
j_call: TRBJ2-2
d_call: .

cdr3_aa: CATSRTAQNTEAFF
cdr3_nt: TGTGCCACAAGCCGGACAGCACAGAACACTGAAGCTTTCTTT
v_call: TRBV15
clone_size: .
j_call: TRBJ1-1
d_call: .

cdr3_aa: CASSSAREGNTIYF
cdr3_nt: TGTGCCAGCAGCTCAGCCAGGGAAGGAAACACCATATATTTT
v_call: TRBV11-3
clone_size: few
j_call: TRBJ1-3
d_call: .

cdr3_aa: CASSSSGQGWREQYF
cdr3_nt: TGTGCCAGCAGTTCAAGCGGACAGGGGTGGCGAGAGCAGTACTTC
v_call: TRBV28
clone_size: once
j_call: TRBJ2-7
d_call: TRBD1

cdr3_aa: CATSLTRTVYGYTF
cdr3_nt: TGTGCCACCAGCCTCACCCGGACAGTCTATGGCTACACCTTC
v_call: TRBV15
clone_size: few
j_call: TRBJ1-2
d_call: .

cdr3_aa: CASSRTSGRDEQYF
cdr3_nt: TGTGCCAGCAGCCGGACTAGCGGGAGAGACGAGCAGTACTTC
v_call: TRBV7-2
clone_size: few
j_call: TRBJ2-7
d_call: TRBD2

cdr3_aa: CASSLAILAGVWEQFF
cdr3_nt: TGTGCCAGCAGCTTAGCGATCCTAGCGGGAGTATGGGAGCAGTTCTTC
v_call: TRBV7-8
clone_size: few
j_call: TRBJ2-1
d_call: TRBD2

cdr3_aa: CAISASNTGDKHIQYF
cdr3_nt: TGTGCCATCAGTGCCTCGAATACAGGGGATAAGCACATTCAGTACTTC
v_call: TRBV10-3
clone_size: .
j_call: TRBJ2-4
d_call: TRBD1

cdr3_aa: CASSQDQGGAGELFF
cdr3_nt: TGTGCCAGCAGCCAAGATCAAGGGGGAGCTGGGGAGCTGTTTTTT
v_call: TRBV4-2
clone_size: .
j_call: TRBJ2-2
d_call: .

cdr3_aa: CATSRAASGRSYNEQFF
cdr3_nt: TGTGCCACCAGCAGAGCTGCTAGCGGGAGGTCCTACAATGAGCAGTTCTTC
v_call: TRBV15
clone_size: .
j_call: TRBJ2-1
d_call: TRBD2

cdr3_aa: CASSLVGVMNTEAFF
cdr3_nt: TGCGCCAGCAGCTTGGTCGGGGTGATGAACACTGAAGCTTTCTTT
v_call: TRBV5-1
clone_size: .
j_call: TRBJ1-1
d_call: .

cdr3_aa: CASSLAGRGETQYF
cdr3_nt: TGTGCCAGCAGCTTAGCGGGCAGGGGAGAGACCCAGTACTTC
v_call: TRBV11-3
clone_size: .
j_call: TRBJ2-5
d_call: .

cdr3_aa: CASSPRSASGGQFF
cdr3_nt: TGTGCCAGCAGCCCTAGGTCCGCTAGCGGGGGGCAGTTCTTC
v_call: TRBV7-9
clone_size: .
j_call: TRBJ2-1
d_call: TRBD2

cdr3_aa: CASSARTGNTEAFF
cdr3_nt: TGTGCCAGCAGCGCCCGGACAGGGAACACTGAAGCTTTCTTT
v_call: TRBV9
clone_size: .
j_call: TRBJ1-1
d_call: TRBD1

cdr3_aa: CASSMGLAGAVYEQYF
cdr3_nt: TGTGCCAGCAGCATGGGACTAGCGGGAGCGGTCTACGAGCAGTACTTC
v_call: TRBV5-6
clone_size: .
j_call: TRBJ2-7
d_call: TRBD2